This record looks at one T cell receptor (beta chain) sequence and its context. Its specificity is unknown. This table comes from immunoSEQ multiplex PCR, and its TCRdb copy is limited to in-frame clones, with some not included. Here the sample spans 37,000 or so clones, roughly 84% being singletons. The record originates from a study of lymphopenia after photon versus proton radiotherapy. Study results and caveats: Relative stability marked proton patients; photon patients lost diversity and naive cells. Only patients who died were analyzed for survival; proton advantage is unproven. Post-nadir diversity loss with photons came from oligoclonal expansion, particularly CD8+ Temra cells.

The length of the CDR3 is 15 residues. Looked up from germline, CDR1 is SGHRS and CDR2 is YFSETQ. Losses at the gene ends were 3 bases for V and 2 bases for J; bases not matched to a gene: 7. This receptor was identified in a woman aged 70 to 79 with pancreatic cancer. Some clones in this sample may be carry-over from other donors' samples. The genes are TRBV5-1 and TRBJ1-1, with TRBD1 matching 7 bases. This sample comprised peripheral blood, obtained from a patient treated with proton-based radiotherapy. The CDR3 region has the DNA TGCGCCAGCAGCTGGGACAGTCAGAGTAACACTGAAGCTTTCTTT. It yields the protein CASSWDSQSNTEAFF. The whole variable domain, remainder taken from reference TRBV5-1 and TRBJ1-1, is KAGVTQTPRYLIKTRGQQVTLSCSPISGHRSVSWYQQTPGQGLQFLFEYFSETQRNKGNFPGRFSGRQFSNSRSEMNVSTLELGDSALYLCASSWDSQSNTEAFFGQGTRLTVV.